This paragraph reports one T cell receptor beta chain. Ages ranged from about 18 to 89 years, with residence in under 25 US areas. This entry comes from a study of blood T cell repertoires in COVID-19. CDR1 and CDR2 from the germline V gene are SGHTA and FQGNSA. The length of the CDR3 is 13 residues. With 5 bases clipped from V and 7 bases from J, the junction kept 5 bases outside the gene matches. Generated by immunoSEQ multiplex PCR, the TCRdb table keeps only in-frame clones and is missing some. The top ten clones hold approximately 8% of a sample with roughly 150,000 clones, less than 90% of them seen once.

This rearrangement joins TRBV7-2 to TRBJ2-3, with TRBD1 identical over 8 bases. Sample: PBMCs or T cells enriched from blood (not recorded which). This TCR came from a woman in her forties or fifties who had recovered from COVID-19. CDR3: CASSGGQENTQYF. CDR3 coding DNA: TGTGCCAGCAGCGGGGGACAGGAGAATACGCAGTATTTT.